Each of the 17 T cell receptor beta chains below was sequenced from the same sample in a study of Ad26.COV2.S vaccination and SARS-CoV-2 variants. Treatment specified: about 20 received Ad26.COV2.S at low or high dose, single or two shots; about five received placebo; per-sample allocation not given. All samples were drawn on day 63, counting from the first vaccine or placebo injection. Repertoires were generated with immunoSEQ multiplex PCR, while TCRdb's copy carries only in-frame clones and drops some. The sample records hundreds of thousands of clones, approximately 84% being singletons. The sample in question was peripheral blood, obtained in a trial of Ad26.COV2.S vaccine versus placebo. These receptors came from a person aged 18-60 years who received the Ad26.COV2.S COVID-19 vaccine or a placebo.

The chain couples TRBV19 to TRBJ1-2; 8 bases agree with TRBD1. The CDR3 consists of 13 residues. The germline V gene encodes CDR1 LNHDA and CDR2 SQIVND (reference sequence). V was pared by 6 bases and J by 3 bases, with 3 bases of the junction left unmatched. CDR3 sequence reads: CASSSQGDYGYTF. The CDR3 nucleotides read TGTGCCAGTAGCTCACAGGGGGACTATGGCTACACCTTC.

Remarks on this clone: Within the sample, other DNA sequences also encode this same CDR3. V gene TRBV6-5 combines with J gene TRBJ1-5, with TRBD1 as a possible D gene (6 bases). Between the trimmed V and J ends, which lost 2 bases and 4 bases, there was a span of 9 bases. This CDR3 is 14 amino acids long. Germline assignment: CDR1 MNHEY and CDR2 SVGAGI. In nucleotides, the CDR3 is TGTGCCAGCAGTTACGGGGGGGCTAATCAGCCCCAGCATTTT. Its protein product is CASSYGGANQPQHF.

The chain recombines TRBV20-1 with TRBJ2-4, with D maybe TRBD1 (5 bases). CDR1 and CDR2 (germline): DFQATT, SNEGSKA (reference sequence). The CDR3 sequence is 11 residues long. Trimming cost V 2 bases and J 7 bases, with 6 bases left between them. DNA of the CDR3: TGCAGTGCTAGAAAGGGGAACATTCAGTACTTC. Protein: CSARKGNIQYF.

The rearrangement uses TRBV10-1 and TRBJ2-2, with a tentative D call TRBD1 (5 bases). The V and J ends lost 8 bases and 5 bases respectively, with 15 bases between them. Germline V gene data show CDR1 as WNHNN and CDR2 as SYGVQD (reference sequence). This CDR3 is built from 14 residues. CDR3 coding DNA: TGCGCCAGCGGCGCAGCAGGGCCAACCGGGGAGCTGTTTTTT. This gives the protein CASGAAGPTGELFF.

This sequence joins TRBV9 and TRBJ2-5; 9 nucleotides agree with TRBD2. This CDR3 spans 16 amino acids. With V trimmed by 0 bases and J by 2 bases, 5 bases remained unmatched. Germline-derived CDR1 and CDR2 are SGDLS and YYNGEE. This CDR3 is CASSVEGSGGQETQYF. Written as DNA, the CDR3 is TGTGCCAGCAGCGTAGAAGGTAGCGGGGGACAAGAGACCCAGTACTTC.

This clone has just a few counts. V is TRBV10-1 and J is TRBJ2-7; 7 nucleotides line up with TRBD1. The V gene's germline CDR1 is WNHNN and CDR2 SYGVQD (reference sequence). J was trimmed by 6 bases and V by 4 bases; bases with no gene match: 3. The CDR3 loop spans 12 amino acids. Written as DNA, the CDR3 is TGCGCCAGCAGTGGAGGGGGCCTCGAGCAGTACTTC. Translation: CASSGGGLEQYF.

The genes are TRBV5-1 and TRBJ1-1; 9 bases line up with TRBD1. Germline assignment: CDR1 SGHRS and CDR2 YFSETQ. V was clipped by 7 bases and J by 4 bases; unmatched bases: 8. The CDR3 is 14 amino acids. CDR3 residues: CASRETGGVTEAFF. The CDR3 DNA is TGCGCCAGCCGCGAGACAGGGGGAGTCACTGAAGCTTTCTTT. Supplemented by reference TRBV5-1 and TRBJ1-1, the full variable domain reads KAGVTQTPRYLIKTRGQQVTLSCSPISGHRSVSWYQQTPGQGLQFLFEYFSETQRNKGNFPGRFSGRQFSNSRSEMNVSTLELGDSALYLCASRETGGVTEAFFGQGTRLTVV.

V is TRBV21-1 and J is TRBJ2-3; the D call of TRBD1 is as the table states it, not checked on the DNA. TRBV21-1 is a listed pseudogene. The CDR3 spans 15 residues. The CDR3 coding sequence is TGTGCCAGCAGCAACCGGGACAGGGGGGCAGATACGCAGTATTTT. Encoded protein: CASSNRDRGADTQYF.

The gene calls are TRBV7-2 and TRBJ2-7, with 9 positions matching TRBD1. Per germline, CDR1 SGHTA and CDR2 FQGNSA. CDR3 length: 15 residues. The V segment lost 2 bases and the J segment 1 base; nucleotides outside the gene matches: 3. The CDR3 region is CASSLRGQGSYEQYF. DNA for the CDR3: TGTGCCAGCAGCTTAAGGGGACAGGGTTCCTACGAGCAGTACTTC.

The CDR3 region has the DNA TGTGCCAGCAGTCGAGGAGGTACAGGATCATACGAGCAGTACTTC. Translating gives CASSRGGTGSYEQYF. This chain uses TRBV2 with TRBJ2-7, with D perhaps matching TRBD1 or TRBD2 (5 bases each). Germline lookup yields CDR1 SNHLY and CDR2 FYNNEI. The V and J ends lost 5 bases and 4 bases respectively, with 18 bases between them. The CDR3 covers 15 residues.

This clone turned up a few times. The chain couples TRBV7-2 to TRBJ2-2; D is uncertain. The length of the CDR3 is 17 residues. Trimming removed 6 bases from V and 2 bases from J, with 19 bases in between. Germline values: CDR1 SGHTA, CDR2 FQGNSA. In DNA form, the CDR3 reads TGTGCCAGCAGTCCCCTGGACCCCTACGATAACACCGGGGAGCTGTTTTTT. This encodes CASSPLDPYDNTGELFF. Using reference TRBV7-2 and TRBJ2-2 for the parts outside the CDR3, the full variable domain is GAGVSQSPSNKVTEKGKDVELRCDPISGHTALYWYRQSLGQGLEFLIYFQGNSAPDKSGLPSDRFSAERTGGSVSTLTIQRTQQEDSAVYLCASSPLDPYDNTGELFFGEGSRLTVL.

V and J are TRBV14 and TRBJ1-6, with 8 positions matching TRBD1. CDR1 is SGHDN, CDR2 FVKESK, per germline. V was pared by 4 bases and J by 10 bases, with 6 bases of the junction left unmatched. This CDR3 has 14 amino acids. The chain's CDR3 is CASSLVTGGSPLHF. The CDR3 DNA sequence: TGTGCCAGCAGCCTTGTCACAGGGGGATCACCCCTCCACTTT.

The V gene is TRBV20-1, the J gene TRBJ2-4, with D unclear. V gave up 3 bases and J gave up 6 bases, with 6 bases separating them. The CDR3 runs 11 residues. Germline V gives CDR1 DFQATT, CDR2 SNEGSKA (reference sequence). The CDR3: CSARTGNIQYF. The CDR3 DNA follows: TGCAGTGCTAGGACCGGAAACATTCAGTACTTC.

This sequence joins TRBV5-4 and TRBJ1-3; weak D call: TRBD1 (5 bases). Trimming took 0 bases from V and 4 from J, leaving 14 bases between them. Germline CDR1 and CDR2: SGHNT and YYREEE (reference sequence). The CDR3 is 16 amino acids. This CDR3 is CASSLGPGKGGNTIYF. CDR3 in DNA: TGTGCCAGCAGCTTGGGTCCAGGAAAGGGGGGAAACACCATATATTTT.

J is TRBJ2-1 and V is TRBV9, with 8 bases fitting TRBD2. The CDR3 loop spans 16 amino acids. The V gene end was trimmed by 0 bases and the J gene end by 7 bases; junction bases not matched to a gene: 9. Germline V gene lookup returns CDR1 SGDLS and CDR2 YYNGEE. The CDR3 coding sequence is TGTGCCAGCAGCGTAGCTGCGGGAGGTGGCCTTAATGAGCAGTTCTTC. Amino acids: CASSVAAGGGLNEQFF. Full variable domain (outside the CDR3, taken from reference TRBV9 and TRBJ2-1): DSGVTQTPKHLITATGQRVTLRCSPRSGDLSVYWYQQSLDQGLQFLIQYYNGEERAKGNILERFSAQQFPDLHSELNLSSLELGDSALYFCASSVAAGGGLNEQFFGPGTRLTVL.

This chain joins TRBV14 and TRBJ1-1, with D possibly matching TRBD1 (5 bases). From germline, CDR1 is SGHDN and CDR2 FVKESK. The CDR3 covers 14 residues. The V end lost 5 bases, the J end lost 1 base, and 11 bases lay between the germline ends. The CDR3 DNA reads TGTGCCAGCAGCTTTGGGGGGGGGAACACTGAAGCTTTCTTT. Amino acids: CASSFGGGNTEAFF.

The chain uses TRBV27 and TRBJ2-2; D is possibly TRBD1 or TRBD2 (5 bases each). The ends were cut back, 6 bases at V and 7 bases at J, with 18 bases in the middle. The CDR3 spans 15 residues. Germline CDR1 reads MNHEY; CDR2 reads SMNVEV (reference sequence). The CDR3 DNA reads as TGTGCCAGCAGGGACAAGGGGAGATTTATCGGGGAGCTGTTTTTT. Its protein product is CASRDKGRFIGELFF.